The sequence of this TCR beta chain was determined in a study of blood T cell repertoires in COVID-19. Study context: Samples representing acute and convalescent COVID-19 were sourced from the United States, Italy and Spain.

Some clones are missing from TCRdb's copy, which holds only in-frame ones; the method was immunoSEQ multiplex PCR. The sample lists approximately 240,000 clones; 92% were seen once. A Seattle source enrolled patients during active infection and followed them longitudinally. The sequence came from a man between 25 and 39 years old with COVID-19, enrolled during active disease. What was sequenced was peripheral blood.

CDR3 sequence (DNA): TGTGCCAGCAGCCACCACGGGGGGGCGGTTGACTACACCTTC. It yields the protein CASSHHGGAVDYTF. The rearrangement uses TRBV3-1 (or the pseudogene TRBV3-2) and TRBJ1-2, with D tentatively TRBD1 (6 bases). This CDR3 is 14 amino acids long. Trimming took off 3 bases at V and 10 bases at J, with 18 bases between the two ends. Germline loops: CDR1 LGHDT, CDR2 YNNKEL (reference sequence).